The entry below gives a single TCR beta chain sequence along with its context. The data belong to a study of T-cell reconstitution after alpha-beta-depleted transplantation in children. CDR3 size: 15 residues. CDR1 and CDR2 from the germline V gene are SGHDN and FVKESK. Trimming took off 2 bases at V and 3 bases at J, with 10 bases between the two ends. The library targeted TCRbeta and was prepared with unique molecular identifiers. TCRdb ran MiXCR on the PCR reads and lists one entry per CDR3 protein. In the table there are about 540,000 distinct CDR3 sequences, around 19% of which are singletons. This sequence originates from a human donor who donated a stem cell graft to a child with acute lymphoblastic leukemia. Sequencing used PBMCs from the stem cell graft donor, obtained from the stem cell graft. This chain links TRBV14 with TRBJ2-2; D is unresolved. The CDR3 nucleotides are TGTGCCAGCAGCCAATTGTATTACCACACCGGGGAGCTGTTTTTT. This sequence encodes CASSQLYYHTGELFF.